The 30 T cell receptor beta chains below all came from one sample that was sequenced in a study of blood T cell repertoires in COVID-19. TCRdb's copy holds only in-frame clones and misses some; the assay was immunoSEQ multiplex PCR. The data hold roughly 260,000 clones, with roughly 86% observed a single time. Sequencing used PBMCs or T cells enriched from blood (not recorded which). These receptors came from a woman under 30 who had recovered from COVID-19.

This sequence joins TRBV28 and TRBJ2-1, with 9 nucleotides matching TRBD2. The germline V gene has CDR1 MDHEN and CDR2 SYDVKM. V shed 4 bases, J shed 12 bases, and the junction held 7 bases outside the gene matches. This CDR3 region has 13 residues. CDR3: CASSSHLLAGQFF. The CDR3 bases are TGTGCCAGCAGTTCTCATTTACTAGCGGGGCAGTTCTTC.

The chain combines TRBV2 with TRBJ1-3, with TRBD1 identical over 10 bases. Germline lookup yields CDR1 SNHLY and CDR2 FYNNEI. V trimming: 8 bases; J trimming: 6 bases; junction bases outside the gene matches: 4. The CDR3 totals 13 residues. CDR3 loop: CASSGQGKNTIYF. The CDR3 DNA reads TGTGCCAGCTCGGGACAGGGGAAAAACACCATATATTTT.

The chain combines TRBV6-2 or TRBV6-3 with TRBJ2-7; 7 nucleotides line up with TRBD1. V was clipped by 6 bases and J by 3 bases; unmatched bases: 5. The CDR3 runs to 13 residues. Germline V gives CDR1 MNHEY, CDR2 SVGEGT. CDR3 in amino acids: CASSPQGIYEQYF. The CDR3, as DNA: TGTGCCAGCAGCCCACAGGGGATCTACGAGCAGTACTTC.

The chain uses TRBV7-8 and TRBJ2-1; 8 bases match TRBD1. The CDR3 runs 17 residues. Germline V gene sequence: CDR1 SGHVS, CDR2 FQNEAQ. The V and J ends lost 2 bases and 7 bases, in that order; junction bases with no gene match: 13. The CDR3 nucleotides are TGTGCCAGCAGCTTAAGACTCGGAGCAGGGGGCCTAAATGAGCAGTTCTTC. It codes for CASSLRLGAGGLNEQFF.

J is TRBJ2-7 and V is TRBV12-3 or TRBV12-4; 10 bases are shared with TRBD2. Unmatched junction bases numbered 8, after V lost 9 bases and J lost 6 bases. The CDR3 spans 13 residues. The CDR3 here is CASKREGVGEQYF. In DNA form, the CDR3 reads TGTGCCAGTAAGCGGGAGGGCGTAGGCGAGCAGTACTTC.

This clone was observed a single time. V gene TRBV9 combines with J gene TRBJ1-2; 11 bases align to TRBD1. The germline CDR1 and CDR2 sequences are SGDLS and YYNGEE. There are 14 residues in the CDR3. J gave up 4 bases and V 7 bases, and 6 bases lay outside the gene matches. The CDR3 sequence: CASGGQGAGYGYTF. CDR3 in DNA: TGTGCCAGCGGAGGACAGGGGGCTGGCTATGGCTACACCTTC.

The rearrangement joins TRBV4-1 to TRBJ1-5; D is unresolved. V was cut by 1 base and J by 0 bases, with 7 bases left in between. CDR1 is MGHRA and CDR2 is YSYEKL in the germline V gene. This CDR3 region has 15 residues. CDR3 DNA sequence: TGCGCCAGCAGCCAAGGACTGGATAGCAATCAGCCCCAGCATTTT. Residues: CASSQGLDSNQPQHF.

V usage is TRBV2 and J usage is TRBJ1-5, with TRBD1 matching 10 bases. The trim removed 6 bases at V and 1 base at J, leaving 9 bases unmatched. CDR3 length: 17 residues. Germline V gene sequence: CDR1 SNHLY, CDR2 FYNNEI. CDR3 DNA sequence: TGTGCCAGCAGGGATCTTGACAGGGGGCGAAGCAATCAGCCCCAGCATTTT. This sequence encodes CASRDLDRGRSNQPQHF. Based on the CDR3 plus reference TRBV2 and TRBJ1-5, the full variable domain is EPEVTQTPSHQVTQMGQEVILRCVPISNHLYFYWYRQILGQKVEFLVSFYNNEISEKSEIFDDQFSVERPDGSNFTLKIRSTKLEDSAMYFCASRDLDRGRSNQPQHFGDGTRLSIL.

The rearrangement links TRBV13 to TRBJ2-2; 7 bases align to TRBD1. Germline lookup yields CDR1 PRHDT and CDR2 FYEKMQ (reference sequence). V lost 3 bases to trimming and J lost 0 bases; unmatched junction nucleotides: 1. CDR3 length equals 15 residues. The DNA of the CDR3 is TGTGCCAGCAGCTTGGACAGGTCGAACACCGGGGAGCTGTTTTTT. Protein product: CASSLDRSNTGELFF.

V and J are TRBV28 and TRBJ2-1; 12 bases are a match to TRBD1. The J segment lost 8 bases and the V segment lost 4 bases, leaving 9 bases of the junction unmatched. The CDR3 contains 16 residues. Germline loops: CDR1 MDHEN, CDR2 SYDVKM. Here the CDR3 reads CASSYTGQGAADEQFF. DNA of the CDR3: TGTGCCAGCAGTTATACGGGACAGGGGGCAGCGGATGAGCAGTTCTTC.

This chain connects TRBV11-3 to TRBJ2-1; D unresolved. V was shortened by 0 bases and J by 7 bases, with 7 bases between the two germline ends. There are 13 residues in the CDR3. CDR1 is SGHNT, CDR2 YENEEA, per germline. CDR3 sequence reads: CASSLDAVNEQFF. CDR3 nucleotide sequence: TGTGCCAGCAGCTTAGACGCGGTAAATGAGCAGTTCTTC.

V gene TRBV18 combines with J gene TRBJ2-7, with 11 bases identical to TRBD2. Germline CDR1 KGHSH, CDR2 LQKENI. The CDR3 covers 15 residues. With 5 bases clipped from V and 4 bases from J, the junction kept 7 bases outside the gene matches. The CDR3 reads CASSIGTSGQYEQYF. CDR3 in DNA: TGTGCCAGCTCAATAGGGACTAGCGGACAGTACGAGCAGTACTTC.

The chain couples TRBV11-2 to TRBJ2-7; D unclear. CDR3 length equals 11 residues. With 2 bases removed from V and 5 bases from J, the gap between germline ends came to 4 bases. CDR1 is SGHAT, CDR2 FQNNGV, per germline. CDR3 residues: CASSLINEQYF. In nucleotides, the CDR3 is TGTGCCAGCAGCTTAATAAACGAGCAGTACTTC.

CDR3 amino acids: CASRDLSGANVLTF. The CDR3 nucleotides are TGTGCCAGCAGGGACTTGTCTGGGGCCAACGTCCTGACTTTC. The V gene is TRBV2, the J gene TRBJ2-6; possible D gene TRBD2, 5 bases. Germline-derived CDR1 and CDR2 are SNHLY and FYNNEI. The CDR3 has 14 amino acids. V was clipped by 6 bases and J by 1 base, with 7 bases between them.

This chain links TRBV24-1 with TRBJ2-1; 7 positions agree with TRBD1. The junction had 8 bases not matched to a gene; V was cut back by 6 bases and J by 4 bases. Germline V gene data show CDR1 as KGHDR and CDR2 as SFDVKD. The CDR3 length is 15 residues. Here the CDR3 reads CATSLNRGPYNEQFF. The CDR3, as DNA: TGTGCCACCAGTTTGAACAGGGGACCTTACAATGAGCAGTTCTTC.

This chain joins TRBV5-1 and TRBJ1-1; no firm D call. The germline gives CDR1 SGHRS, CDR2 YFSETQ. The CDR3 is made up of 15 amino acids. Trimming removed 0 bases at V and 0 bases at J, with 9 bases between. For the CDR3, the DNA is TGCGCCAGCAGCTTGGACGGGAGAATGAACACTGAAGCTTTCTTT. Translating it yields CASSLDGRMNTEAFF.

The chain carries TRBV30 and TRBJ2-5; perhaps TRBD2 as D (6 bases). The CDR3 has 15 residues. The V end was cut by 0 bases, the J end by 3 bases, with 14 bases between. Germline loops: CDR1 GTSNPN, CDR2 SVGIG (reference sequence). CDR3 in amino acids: CAWSVTAWGEETQYF. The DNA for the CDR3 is TGTGCCTGGAGTGTAACGGCGTGGGGGGAAGAGACCCAGTACTTC.

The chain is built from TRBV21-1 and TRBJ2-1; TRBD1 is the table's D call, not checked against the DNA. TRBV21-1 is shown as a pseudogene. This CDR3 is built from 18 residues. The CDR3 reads CASSPNPLPGGHPHEQFF. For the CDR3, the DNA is TGTGCCAGCAGCCCTAATCCCCTCCCGGGTGGACACCCACATGAGCAGTTCTTC.

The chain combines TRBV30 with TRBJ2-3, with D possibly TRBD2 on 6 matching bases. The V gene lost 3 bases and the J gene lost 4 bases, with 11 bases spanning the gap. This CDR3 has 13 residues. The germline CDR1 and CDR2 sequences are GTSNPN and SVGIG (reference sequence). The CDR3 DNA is TGTGCCTGGAGCCCCTCTAGCGCAGATACGCAGTATTTT. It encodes CAWSPSSADTQYF.

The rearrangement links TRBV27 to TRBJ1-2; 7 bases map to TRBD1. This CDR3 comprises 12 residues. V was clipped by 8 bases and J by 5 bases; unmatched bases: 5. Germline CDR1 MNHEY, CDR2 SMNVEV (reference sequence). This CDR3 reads CASSTGTYGYTF. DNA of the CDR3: TGTGCCAGCTCGACAGGGACGTATGGCTACACCTTC.

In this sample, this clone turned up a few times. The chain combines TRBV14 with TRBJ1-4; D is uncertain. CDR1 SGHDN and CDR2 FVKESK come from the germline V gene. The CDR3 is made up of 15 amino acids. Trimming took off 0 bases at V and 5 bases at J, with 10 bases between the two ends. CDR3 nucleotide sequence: TGTGCCAGCAGCCAAGAGTACAGATTAAATGAAAAACTGTTTTTT. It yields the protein CASSQEYRLNEKLFF.

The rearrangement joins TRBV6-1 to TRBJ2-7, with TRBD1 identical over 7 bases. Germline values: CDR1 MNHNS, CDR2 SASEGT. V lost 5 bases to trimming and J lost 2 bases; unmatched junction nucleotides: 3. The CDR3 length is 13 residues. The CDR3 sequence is CASSRDRAYEQYF. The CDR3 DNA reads TGTGCCAGCAGTCGCGACAGGGCCTACGAGCAGTACTTC.

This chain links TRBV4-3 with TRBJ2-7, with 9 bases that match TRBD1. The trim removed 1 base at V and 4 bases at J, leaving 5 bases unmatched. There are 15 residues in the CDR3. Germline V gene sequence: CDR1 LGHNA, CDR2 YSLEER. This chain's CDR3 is CASSQAGTGLYEQYF. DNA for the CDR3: TGCGCCAGCAGCCAAGCGGGGACAGGGCTGTACGAGCAGTACTTC.

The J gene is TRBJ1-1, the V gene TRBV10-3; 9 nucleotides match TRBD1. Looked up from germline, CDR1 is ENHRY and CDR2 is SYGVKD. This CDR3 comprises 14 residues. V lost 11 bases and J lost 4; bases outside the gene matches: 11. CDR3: CAVRTGEAGTEAFF. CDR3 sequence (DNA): TGTGCCGTACGGACAGGGGAGGCTGGCACTGAAGCTTTCTTT.

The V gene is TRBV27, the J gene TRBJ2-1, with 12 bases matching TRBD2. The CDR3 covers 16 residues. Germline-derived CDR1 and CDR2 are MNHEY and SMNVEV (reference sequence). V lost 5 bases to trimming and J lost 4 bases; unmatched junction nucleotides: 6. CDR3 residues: CASSTPTSGGYNEQFF. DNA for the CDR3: TGTGCCAGCAGTACCCCGACTAGCGGGGGTTACAATGAGCAGTTCTTC.

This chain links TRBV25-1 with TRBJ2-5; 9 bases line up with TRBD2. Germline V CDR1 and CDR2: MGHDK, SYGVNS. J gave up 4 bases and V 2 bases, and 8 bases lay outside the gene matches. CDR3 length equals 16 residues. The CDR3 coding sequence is TGTGCCAGCAGTGAACCTGGCGGGGGGGCCCTAGAGACCCAGTACTTC. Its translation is CASSEPGGGALETQYF.

CDR3: CASSHGLAGTDTQYF. The CDR3 DNA reads as TGCGCCAGCAGCCACGGACTAGCTGGCACAGATACGCAGTATTTT. The J gene is TRBJ2-3, the V gene TRBV4-1; 8 bases line up with TRBD2. In germline, CDR1 is MGHRA, CDR2 YSYEKL. This CDR3 has 15 amino acids. Germline trimming cut 3 bases from V and 1 base from J; bases unmatched to any gene: 3.

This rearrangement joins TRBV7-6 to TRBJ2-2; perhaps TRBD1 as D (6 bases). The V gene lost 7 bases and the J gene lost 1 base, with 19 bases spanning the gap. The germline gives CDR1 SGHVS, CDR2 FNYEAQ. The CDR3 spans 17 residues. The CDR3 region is CASTLLGGRGNTGELFF. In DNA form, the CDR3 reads TGTGCCAGCACCCTGCTCGGTGGCAGGGGGAACACCGGGGAGCTGTTTTTT.

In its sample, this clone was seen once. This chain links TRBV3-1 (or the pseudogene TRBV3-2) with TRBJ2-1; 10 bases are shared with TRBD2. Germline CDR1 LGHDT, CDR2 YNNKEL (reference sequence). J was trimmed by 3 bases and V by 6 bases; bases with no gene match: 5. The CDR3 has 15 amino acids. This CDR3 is CASSALAGVYNEQFF. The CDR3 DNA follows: TGTGCCAGCAGTGCGCTAGCGGGGGTCTACAATGAGCAGTTCTTC.

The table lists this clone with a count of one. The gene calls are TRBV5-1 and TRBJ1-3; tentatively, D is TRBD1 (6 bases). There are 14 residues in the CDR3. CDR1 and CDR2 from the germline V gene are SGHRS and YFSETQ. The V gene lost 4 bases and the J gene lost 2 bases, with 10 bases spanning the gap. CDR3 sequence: CASSQQGPGNTIYF. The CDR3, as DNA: TGCGCCAGCAGCCAGCAGGGGCCTGGAAACACCATATATTTT.